The 8 T cell receptor beta chains reported below all come from one sample, sequenced in a study of OX40 agonist ivuxolimab in advanced cancers. Sequenced by immunoSEQ multiplex PCR; TCRdb stores in-frame clones only, minus some. The table includes 20,000 to 25,000 clones, over 80% detected once. The specimen comprised CD4+ or CD8+ T cells sorted from blood, sampled in a trial of the OX40 agonist ivuxolimab. The receptors here all came from an adult with an advanced solid tumor such as melanoma, head and neck, liver or kidney cancer.

This clone showed up just once. The V gene is TRBV20-1, the J gene TRBJ2-1; D is perhaps TRBD2 (5 bases). The germline V gene has CDR1 DFQATT and CDR2 SNEGSKA (reference sequence). Trimming shortened V by 5 bases and J by 10 bases, and 12 bases separated the two germline ends. This CDR3 comprises 11 residues. The CDR3 reads CSAAPTKEQFF. The CDR3 nucleotides are TGCAGTGCTGCCCCGACTAAAGAGCAGTTCTTC.

The V gene is TRBV5-1, the J gene TRBJ2-1; D gene unclear. The CDR3 covers 12 residues. V lost 1 base to trimming and J lost 5 bases, with 4 bases between them. The V gene's germline CDR1 is SGHRS and CDR2 YFSETQ. DNA of the CDR3: TGCGCCAGCAGCTTGTCACACAATGAGCAGTTCTTC. It translates to CASSLSHNEQFF.

V is TRBV5-1 and J is TRBJ2-7; tentatively, D is TRBD1 or TRBD2 (5 bases each). Germline V gene data show CDR1 as SGHRS and CDR2 as YFSETQ. Between the trimmed V and J ends, which lost 0 bases and 2 bases, there was a span of 6 bases. CDR3 length: 13 amino acids. This CDR3 reads CASSLGGTYEQYF. The CDR3 DNA reads TGCGCCAGCAGCTTGGGGGGGACCTACGAGCAGTACTTC. The full variable domain, with the rest looked up from reference TRBV5-1 and TRBJ2-7, is KAGVTQTPRYLIKTRGQQVTLSCSPISGHRSVSWYQQTPGQGLQFLFEYFSETQRNKGNFPGRFSGRQFSNSRSEMNVSTLELGDSALYLCASSLGGTYEQYFGPGTRLTVT.

Worth noting for this clone: An end of the junction does not agree with germline; a read error may underlie this. In the same sample, other DNA sequences code for this CDR3. V gene TRBV19 combines with J gene TRBJ1-2; 10 nucleotides match TRBD1. The CDR3 length is 14 residues. The germline gives CDR1 LNHDA, CDR2 SQIVND (reference sequence). CDR3 in DNA: TGTGCTAGTAGTGCACGGGACAGGGGATATGGCTACACCTTC. Translation: CASSARDRGYGYTF.

The V and J genes are TRBV9 and TRBJ1-4; a possible D gene is TRBD1 (5 bases). CDR1 is SGDLS and CDR2 is YYNGEE in the germline V gene. The CDR3 runs to 16 residues. V was shortened by 3 bases and J by 2 bases, with 14 bases between the two germline ends. CDR3 region: CASSGEGRLTNEKLFF. CDR3 in DNA: TGTGCCAGCAGCGGGGAGGGGAGGTTGACTAATGAAAAACTGTTTTTT.

This chain links TRBV15 with TRBJ2-6, with 7 nucleotides matching TRBD1. Germline V gives CDR1 LNHNV, CDR2 YYDKDF (reference sequence). Unmatched junction bases numbered 6, after V lost 4 bases and J lost 0 bases. The CDR3 is made up of 17 amino acids. The CDR3 loop reads CATSKTGSSSGANVLTF. DNA for the CDR3: TGTGCCACCAGCAAGACAGGGTCCTCCTCTGGGGCCAACGTCCTGACTTTC.

This clone has just one count. The rearrangement uses TRBV11-2 and TRBJ1-2; D is possibly TRBD1 (6 bases). Trimming took off 4 bases at V and 9 bases at J, with 18 bases between the two ends. The CDR3 loop spans 14 amino acids. The germline gives CDR1 SGHAT, CDR2 FQNNGV. The CDR3 sequence is CASSSGTGRSSYTF. The CDR3, as DNA: TGTGCCAGCAGCTCTGGTACAGGGCGCTCAAGCTACACCTTC.

The chain joins TRBV27 to TRBJ1-2; D is possibly TRBD1 (5 bases). Trimming shortened V by 5 bases and J by 3 bases, and 19 bases separated the two germline ends. This CDR3 contains 16 residues. Germline CDR1 is MNHEY and CDR2 is SMNVEV (reference sequence). The CDR3 nucleotides are TGTGCCAGCAGTCAATATTCACCGACAGACTACTATGGCTACACCTTC. Amino acids: CASSQYSPTDYYGYTF.